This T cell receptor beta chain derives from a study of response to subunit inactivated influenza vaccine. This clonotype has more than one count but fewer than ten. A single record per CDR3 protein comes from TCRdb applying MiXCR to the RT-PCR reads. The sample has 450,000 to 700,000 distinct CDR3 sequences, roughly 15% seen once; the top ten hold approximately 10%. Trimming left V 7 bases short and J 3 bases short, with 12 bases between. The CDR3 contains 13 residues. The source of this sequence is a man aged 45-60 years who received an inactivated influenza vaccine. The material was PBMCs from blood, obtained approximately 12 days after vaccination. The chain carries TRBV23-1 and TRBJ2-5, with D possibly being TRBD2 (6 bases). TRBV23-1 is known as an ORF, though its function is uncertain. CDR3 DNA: TGCGCCAGCAACGGACCGGGAGAAGAGACCCAGTACTTC. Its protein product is CASNGPGEETQYF.